Sequencing of this TCR beta chain was carried out in a study of OX40 agonist ivuxolimab in advanced cancers. The CDR3 is made up of 14 amino acids. The V end was cut by 3 bases, the J end by 5 bases, with 12 bases between. Germline V gene sequence: CDR1 SGHVS, CDR2 FNYEAQ. The protocol was immunoSEQ multiplex PCR, while the TCRdb copy is restricted to in-frame clones and leaves out a portion. The sample has under 20,000 clones; under 65% are singletons. The clonotype was recovered from an adult with an advanced solid tumor such as melanoma, head and neck, liver or kidney cancer. This sample comprised CD4+ or CD8+ T cells sorted from blood, obtained in a trial of the OX40 agonist ivuxolimab. The chain employs TRBV7-6 and TRBJ2-3, with D perhaps being TRBD1 or TRBD2 (6 bases each). CDR3 residues: CASSLIGGLDTQYF. In nucleotides, the CDR3 is TGTGCCAGCAGCTTGATAGGGGGGCTAGATACGCAGTATTTT.